This T cell receptor beta chain derives from a study of identical twins. Study-wide results and limits: Weaker excess twin sharing was seen among beta out-of-frame sequences. Out-of-frame TCR alpha sharing in monozygotic twins exceeded recombination model predictions.

Through template switching, a universal primer site was introduced, and the cDNA contained unique molecular identifiers. MiXCR was run by TCRdb on the 5' RACE reads, yielding one entry per CDR3 protein. Of a few hundred thousand distinct CDR3 sequences listed, 7.5% to 10% are singletons. Comments on this clonotype: Its target is unknown.

Germline V gives CDR1 DFQATT, CDR2 SNEGSKA (reference sequence). V lost 1 base and J 10 bases, leaving 11 bases between the germline ends. This CDR3 comprises 12 residues. This sample also belongs to another study, concerning yellow fever vaccine responses in identical twins.

Sequencing was performed on PBMCs. The source of this sequence is a woman aged 18-35 years in good health. This chain joins TRBV20-1 and TRBJ2-1, with TRBD2 as a possible D gene (5 bases). The CDR3 region is CSARVRAVEQFF. The CDR3 DNA sequence: TGCAGTGCTAGAGTGCGAGCGGTCGAGCAGTTCTTC.